This T cell receptor (beta chain) emerged from a study of blood T cells in healthy people across ages. Then a second PCR, running roughly 7 to 11 cycles, was carried out with a sample-barcoded 5' primer and a J-beta primer mix. Sequencing of every sample gave 3 million or more CDR3-containing paired-end reads. A single record per CDR3 protein comes from TCRdb applying MiXCR to the 5' RACE reads. This repertoire shows 800,000 to 950,000 distinct CDR3 sequences, just under 30% found once; its top ten account for roughly a tenth. Broader study findings: TCR beta diversity per million T cells fell roughly linearly with age. Diversity of TCR beta correlated strongly with naive T cell percentage.

This clonotype was detected ten times or more. Its antigen is unknown. Germline CDR1 reads ENHRY; CDR2 reads SYGVKD. Trimming shortened V by 3 bases and J by 0 bases, and 12 bases separated the two germline ends. This CDR3 has 17 amino acids. The data were also submitted as part of a second study, on T cells of mothers and their children. As that study records: Overlap in related mother-child pairs always slightly exceeded unrelated pairs, never significantly.

This clonotype was sampled from a woman aged 40-49 years in good health. The chain is built from TRBV10-3 and TRBJ2-6, with D uncertain. The specimen was blood. CDR3 DNA: TGTGCCATCAGTGACGTCGTCGGATCCTCTGGGGCCAACGTCCTGACTTTC. Protein product: CAISDVVGSSGANVLTF.